Here is one T cell receptor beta chain with its context. The junction departs from the called germline gene at one end, perhaps through a read error. This record belongs to a study of blood T cell repertoires in COVID-19. Study overall: Acute and convalescent COVID-19 specimens originated in the United States, Italy and Spain.

In the original analysis: Reference gene primer amplification gave estimated nucleated cell counts. TCRdb's copy holds only in-frame clones and misses some; the assay was immunoSEQ multiplex PCR. The V and J calls and clone size were taken over from that table, and D and trimming were inferred from the DNA. The table includes around 290,000 clones, around 89% detected once. CDR1 and CDR2 (germline): LNHDA, SQIVND (reference sequence). This CDR3 contains 14 residues. The TCR sequence derives from a man between 40 and 49 years old with acute or convalescent COVID-19. V is TRBV19 and J is TRBJ1-1, with 8 bases identical to TRBD1. Sequencing used peripheral blood. CDR3 region: CASSLDRGPTEAFF. CDR3 DNA sequence: TGTGCCAGTAGTCTAGACAGGGGACCCACTGAAGCTTTCTTT.